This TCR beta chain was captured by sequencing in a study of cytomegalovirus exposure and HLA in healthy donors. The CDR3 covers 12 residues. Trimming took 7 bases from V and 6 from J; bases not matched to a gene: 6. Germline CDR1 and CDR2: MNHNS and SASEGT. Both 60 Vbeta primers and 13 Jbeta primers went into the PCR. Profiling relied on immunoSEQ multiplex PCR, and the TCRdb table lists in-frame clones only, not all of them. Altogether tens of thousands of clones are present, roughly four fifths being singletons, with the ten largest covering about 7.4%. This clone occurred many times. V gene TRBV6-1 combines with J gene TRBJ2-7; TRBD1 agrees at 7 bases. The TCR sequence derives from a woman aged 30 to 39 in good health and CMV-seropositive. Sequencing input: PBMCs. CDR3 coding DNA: TGTGCCAGCACCCATGGGGACAGCGAGCAGTACTTC. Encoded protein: CASTHGDSEQYF.